The T cell receptor beta chain described here comes from a study of blood T cell repertoires in COVID-19. Source study methods: Reference gene primer amplification in the assay estimated nucleated cell counts. Clones were read by immunoSEQ multiplex PCR, and TCRdb kept only the in-frame ones, dropping some. Clonal size and the V and J genes are those of that table, whereas D and trimming came from the DNA. The sample holds some 180,000 clones, almost 85% seen once. Trimming cost V 5 bases and J 6 bases; bases outside gene matches: 10. CDR1 is SGHTA, CDR2 FQGNSA, per germline. The CDR3 length is 15 residues.

This chain links TRBV7-2 with TRBJ2-1, with TRBD2 matching 7 bases. The material sequenced was peripheral blood. The source is an elderly woman with COVID-19, enrolled during active disease. DNA for the CDR3: TGTGCCAGCAGCCCCTGGGGGGGGGTCAGCAATGAGCAGTTCTTC. Translated, it gives CASSPWGGVSNEQFF.